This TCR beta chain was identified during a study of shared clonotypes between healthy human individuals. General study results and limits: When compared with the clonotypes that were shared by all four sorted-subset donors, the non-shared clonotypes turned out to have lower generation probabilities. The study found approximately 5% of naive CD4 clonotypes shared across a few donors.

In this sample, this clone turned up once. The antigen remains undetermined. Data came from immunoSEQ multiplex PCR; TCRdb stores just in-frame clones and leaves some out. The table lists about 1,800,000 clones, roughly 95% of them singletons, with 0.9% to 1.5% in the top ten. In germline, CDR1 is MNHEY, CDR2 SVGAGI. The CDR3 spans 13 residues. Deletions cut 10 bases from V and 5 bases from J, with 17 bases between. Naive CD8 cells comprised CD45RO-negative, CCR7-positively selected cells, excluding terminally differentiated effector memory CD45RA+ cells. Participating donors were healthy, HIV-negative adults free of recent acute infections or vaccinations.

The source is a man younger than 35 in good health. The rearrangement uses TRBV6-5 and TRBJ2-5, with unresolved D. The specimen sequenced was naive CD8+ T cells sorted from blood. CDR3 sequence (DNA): TGTGCCACTACCTCCGGGCCTCGGGAGACCCAGTACTTC. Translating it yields CATTSGPRETQYF.